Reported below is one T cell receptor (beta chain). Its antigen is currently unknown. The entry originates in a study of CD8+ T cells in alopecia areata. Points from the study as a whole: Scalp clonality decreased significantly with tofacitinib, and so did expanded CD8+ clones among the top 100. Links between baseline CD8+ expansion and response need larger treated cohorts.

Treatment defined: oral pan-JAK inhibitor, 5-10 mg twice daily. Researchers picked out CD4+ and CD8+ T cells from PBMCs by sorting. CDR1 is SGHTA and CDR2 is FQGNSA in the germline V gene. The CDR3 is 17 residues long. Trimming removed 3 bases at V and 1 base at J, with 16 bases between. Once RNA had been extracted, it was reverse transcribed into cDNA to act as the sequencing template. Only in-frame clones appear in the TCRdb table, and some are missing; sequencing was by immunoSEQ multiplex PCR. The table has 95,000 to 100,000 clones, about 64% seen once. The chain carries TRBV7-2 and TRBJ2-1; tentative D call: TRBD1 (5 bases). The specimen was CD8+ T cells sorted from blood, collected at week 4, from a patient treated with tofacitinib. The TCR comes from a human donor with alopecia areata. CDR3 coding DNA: TGTGCCAGCAGCTTCCCCATTAGGGGCGCTTCCTACAATGAGCAGTTCTTC. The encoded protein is CASSFPIRGASYNEQFF.